Sequencing of this T cell receptor beta chain was carried out in a study of blood T cell repertoires in COVID-19. Study-wide background: Some COVID-19 samples were acute and others convalescent; all came from the United States, Italy and Spain. T cells, B-cell-depleted T cells, or PBMCs provided the cDNA or gDNA that served as material.

The count of this clone is one. While infection was still active, Seattle patients were enrolled and then followed longitudinally. Method: immunoSEQ multiplex PCR; TCRdb's copy keeps in-frame clones and lacks some. The sample gives roughly 200,000 clones, roughly 80% of which show up once; over 5% is in the top ten. This CDR3 is built from 16 residues. Trimming took 0 bases from V and 8 from J, leaving 16 bases between them. CDR1 is ENHRY and CDR2 is SYGVKD in the germline V gene. The specimen sequenced was peripheral blood. The TCR comes from a woman between 40 and 50 years old with COVID-19, enrolled during active disease. The chain recombines TRBV10-3 with TRBJ1-4; D is unclear. Here the CDR3 reads CAISESTAALEEKLFF. The CDR3 region has the DNA TGTGCCATCAGTGAGTCGACTGCGGCCCTTGAAGAAAAACTGTTTTTT.